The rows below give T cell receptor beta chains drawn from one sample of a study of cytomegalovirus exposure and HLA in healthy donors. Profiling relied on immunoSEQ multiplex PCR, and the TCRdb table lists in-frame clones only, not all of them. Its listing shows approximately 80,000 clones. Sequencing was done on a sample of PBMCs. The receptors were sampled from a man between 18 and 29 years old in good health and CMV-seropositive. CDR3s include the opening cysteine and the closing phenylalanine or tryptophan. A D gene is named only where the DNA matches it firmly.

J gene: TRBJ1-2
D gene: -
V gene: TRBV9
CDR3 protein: CASSVGGGRDYGYTF
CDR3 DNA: TGTGCCAGCAGCGTAGGGGGGGGGCGCGACTATGGCTACACCTTC

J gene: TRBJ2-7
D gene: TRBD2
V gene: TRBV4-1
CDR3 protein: CASSQGPGLVYEQYF
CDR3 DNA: TGCGCCAGCAGCCAAGGTCCGGGACTAGTCTACGAGCAGTACTTC

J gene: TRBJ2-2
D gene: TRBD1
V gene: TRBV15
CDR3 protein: CATKDRGYTGELFF
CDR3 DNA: TGTGCCACGAAAGACAGGGGTTACACCGGGGAGCTGTTTTTT

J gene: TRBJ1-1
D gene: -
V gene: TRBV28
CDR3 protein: CASSGGTEAFF
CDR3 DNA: TGTGCCAGCAGCGGTGGTACTGAAGCTTTCTTT

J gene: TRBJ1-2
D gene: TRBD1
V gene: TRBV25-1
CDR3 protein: CASIGTGTGRGGYTF
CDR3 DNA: TGTGCCAGCATAGGTACCGGGACAGGGAGAGGTGGCTACACCTTC

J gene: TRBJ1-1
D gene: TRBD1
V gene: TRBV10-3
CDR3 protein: CAISDPLEGAATEAFF
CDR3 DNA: TGTGCCATCAGTGACCCCCTTGAGGGGGCGGCCACTGAAGCTTTCTTT

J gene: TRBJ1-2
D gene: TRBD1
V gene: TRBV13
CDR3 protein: CASSFGPGQGDYGYTF
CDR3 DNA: TGTGCCAGCAGCTTCGGACCGGGACAGGGGGACTATGGCTACACCTTC

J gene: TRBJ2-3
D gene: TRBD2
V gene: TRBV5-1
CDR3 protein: CASSIASGQLTDTQYF
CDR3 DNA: TGCGCCAGCAGCATTGCTAGCGGACAACTCACAGATACGCAGTATTTT

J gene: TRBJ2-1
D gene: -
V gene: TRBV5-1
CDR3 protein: CASSRLTLANRYYNEQFF
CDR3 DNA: TGCGCCAGCAGCCGACTCACGTTAGCGAACCGATACTACAATGAGCAGTTCTTC

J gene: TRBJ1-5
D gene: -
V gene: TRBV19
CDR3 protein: CASSISGQPQHF
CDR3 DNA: TGTGCCAGTAGTATTTCAGGCCAGCCCCAGCATTTT

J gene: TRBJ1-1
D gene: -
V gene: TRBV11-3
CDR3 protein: CASSLGGNTEAFF
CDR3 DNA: TGTGCCAGCAGCTTAGGCGGGAACACTGAAGCTTTCTTT

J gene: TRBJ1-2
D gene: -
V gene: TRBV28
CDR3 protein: CASSSGDHGYTF
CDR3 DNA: TGTGCCAGCAGTTCGGGGGATCATGGCTACACCTTC

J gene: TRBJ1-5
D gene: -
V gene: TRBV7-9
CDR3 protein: CASSEAGWVSQPQHF
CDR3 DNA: TGTGCCAGCAGCGAGGCCGGATGGGTTTCTCAGCCCCAGCATTTT

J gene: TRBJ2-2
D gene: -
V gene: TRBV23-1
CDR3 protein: CANRRRGGMDTRELFF
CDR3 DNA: TGCGCCAACCGCCGAAGAGGAGGGATGGATACCCGGGAGCTGTTTTTT

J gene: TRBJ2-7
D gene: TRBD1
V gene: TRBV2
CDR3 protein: CASSDRWKYGTGNEQYF
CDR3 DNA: TGTGCCAGCAGTGATCGGTGGAAGTACGGGACAGGGAACGAGCAGTACTTC

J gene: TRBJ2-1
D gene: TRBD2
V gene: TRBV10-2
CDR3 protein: CASSDTSGRHSYNEQFF
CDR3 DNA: TGCGCCAGCAGTGATACTAGCGGGAGGCACTCCTACAATGAGCAGTTCTTC

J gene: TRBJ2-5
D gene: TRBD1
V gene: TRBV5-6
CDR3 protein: CASSPKSLDRGRRETQYF
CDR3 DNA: TGTGCCAGCAGCCCGAAATCCCTGGACAGGGGGCGGCGGGAGACCCAGTACTTC

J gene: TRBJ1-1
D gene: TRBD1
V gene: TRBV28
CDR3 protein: CASSPQGEMNTEAFF
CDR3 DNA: TGTGCCAGCAGTCCTCAGGGGGAAATGAACACTGAAGCTTTCTTT

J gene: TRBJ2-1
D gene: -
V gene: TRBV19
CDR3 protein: CASSQLSERRSYNEQFF
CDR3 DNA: TGTGCCAGTAGTCAGTTGTCAGAGAGGAGATCCTACAATGAGCAGTTCTTC

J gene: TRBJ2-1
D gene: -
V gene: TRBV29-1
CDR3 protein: CSVAGGSYNEQFF
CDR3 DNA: TGCAGCGTTGCAGGAGGTTCTTACAATGAGCAGTTCTTC

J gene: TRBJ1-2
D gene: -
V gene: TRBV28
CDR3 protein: CASSPGGQVQSYGYTF
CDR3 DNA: TGTGCCAGCAGTCCTGGCGGGCAGGTTCAGAGCTATGGCTACACCTTC

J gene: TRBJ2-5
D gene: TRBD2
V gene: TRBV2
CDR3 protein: CASSETISGAGGFTQYF
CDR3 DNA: TGTGCCAGCAGTGAAACTATCTCCGGGGCGGGGGGTTTTACCCAGTACTTC

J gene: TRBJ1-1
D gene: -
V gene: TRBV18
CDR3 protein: CASSPPAGDTEAFF
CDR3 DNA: TGTGCCAGCTCGCCACCTGCCGGGGACACTGAAGCTTTCTTT